This T cell receptor (beta chain) was sequenced for a study of PD-1 blockade in classical Hodgkin lymphoma. With no exception, relapse followed autologous stem cell transplantation in all patients, and brentuximab vedotin exposure varied. Magnetic negative selection purified CD4+ T cells from thawed PBMCs. Profiling relied on immunoSEQ multiplex PCR, and the TCRdb table lists in-frame clones only, not all of them. The table records more than 25,000 clones, over 75% of them present only once. Material: CD4+ T cells from blood, obtained at baseline. This TCR derives from a human donor with classical Hodgkin lymphoma.

The CDR3 sequence: CASSSSGQSNSPLHF. In nucleotides, the CDR3 is TGTGCCAGCAGCTCCTCAGGCCAGAGTAATTCACCCCTCCACTTT. This chain connects TRBV7-2 to TRBJ1-6, with D unresolved. Germline V gives CDR1 SGHTA, CDR2 FQGNSA. V gave up 4 bases and J gave up 6 bases, with 13 bases separating them. The CDR3 runs 15 residues.